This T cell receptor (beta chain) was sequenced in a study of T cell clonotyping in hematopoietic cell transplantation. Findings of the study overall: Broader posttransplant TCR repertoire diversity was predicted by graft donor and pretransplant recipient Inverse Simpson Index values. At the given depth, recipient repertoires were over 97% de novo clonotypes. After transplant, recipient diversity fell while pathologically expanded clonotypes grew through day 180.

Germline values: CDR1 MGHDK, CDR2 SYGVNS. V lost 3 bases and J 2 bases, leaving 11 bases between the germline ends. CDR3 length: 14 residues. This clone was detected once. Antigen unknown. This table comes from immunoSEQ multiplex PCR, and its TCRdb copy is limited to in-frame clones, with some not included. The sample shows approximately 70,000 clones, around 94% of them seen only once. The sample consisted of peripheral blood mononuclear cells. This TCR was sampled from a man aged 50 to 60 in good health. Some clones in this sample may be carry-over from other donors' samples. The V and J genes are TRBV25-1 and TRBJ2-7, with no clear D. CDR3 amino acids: CASSEAGPTYEQYF. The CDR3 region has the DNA TGTGCCAGCAGTGAGGCAGGACCCACCTACGAGCAGTACTTC.